The present T cell receptor (beta chain) was sequenced within a study of T cells and Merkel cell carcinoma outcomes. Overall study results and limits: Merkel cell carcinoma outcomes were reportedly predicted by repertoire and T-cell density.

A few counts support this clone. The antigen is not known. Trimming removed 7 bases from V and 0 bases from J; junction bases left unmatched: 4. This CDR3 region has 15 residues. Germline assignment: CDR1 LNHDA and CDR2 SQIVND (reference sequence). Assay: immunoSEQ multiplex PCR; the TCRdb copy retains only in-frame clones and omits some. The sample shows about 19,000 clones, almost 85% of them seen only once. The chain recombines TRBV19 with TRBJ2-3; 10 positions agree with TRBD2. The receptor was derived from a human donor with Merkel cell carcinoma. Sequencing was done on a sample of tumor tissue from Merkel cell carcinoma. DNA of the CDR3: TGTGCCAGTACTACTAGCGGGACTAGCACAGATACGCAGTATTTT. Amino acid sequence: CASTTSGTSTDTQYF.